These 15 T cell receptor beta chains originate from one sample sequenced in a study of shared clonotypes between healthy human individuals. Data came from immunoSEQ multiplex PCR; TCRdb stores just in-frame clones and leaves some out. The sample holds roughly 2.2 million clones, 80% to 95% seen once. Input material: naive CD4+ T cells from PBMCs. Subset given: CD45RA+ positively selected. All receptors derive from a man between 18 and 29 years old in good health. Some clones in this sample may be carry-over from other donors' samples.

This chain uses TRBV14 with TRBJ2-1; 10 positions agree with TRBD2. The CDR3 contains 18 residues. The trim removed 1 base at V and 4 bases at J, leaving 10 bases unmatched. The germline V gene encodes CDR1 SGHDN and CDR2 FVKESK. CDR3 residues: CASSQVAAGTSVYNEQFF. Here the CDR3 DNA reads TGTGCCAGCAGCCAAGTGGCAGCCGGGACTAGCGTGTACAATGAGCAGTTCTTC.

The V and J genes are TRBV30 and TRBJ1-6; D perhaps matches TRBD1 (6 bases). The germline gives CDR1 GTSNPN, CDR2 SVGIG (reference sequence). This CDR3 contains 15 residues. The V and J ends lost 8 bases and 4 bases respectively, with 18 bases between them. The CDR3 reads CAVSHRDGYNSPLHF. CDR3 sequence (DNA): TGTGCCGTCTCCCACAGGGACGGGTATAATTCACCCCTCCACTTT.

V is TRBV27 and J is TRBJ2-4; tentatively, D is TRBD2 (5 bases). Germline CDR1 and CDR2: MNHEY and SMNVEV (reference sequence). V was shortened by 6 bases and J by 1 base, with 22 bases between the two germline ends. CDR3 length: 18 amino acids. The CDR3 region is CASRIPRPQPGAKNIQYF. CDR3 nucleotides: TGTGCCAGCAGGATCCCGCGTCCGCAGCCGGGGGCCAAAAACATTCAGTACTTC.

This chain joins TRBV6-5 and TRBJ1-2; the D gene is possibly TRBD1 (5 bases). Per the germline V gene, CDR1 is MNHEY and CDR2 is SVGAGI. The length of the CDR3 is 15 residues. The V end lost 5 bases, the J end lost 10 bases, and 23 bases lay between the germline ends. DNA for the CDR3: TGTGCCAGCAGTCTTACCGGGGGTATGAGTATAGTCTACACCTTC. It specifies CASSLTGGMSIVYTF.

The chain recombines TRBV5-1 with TRBJ2-3; 9 positions agree with TRBD2. This CDR3 is 19 amino acids long. The junction had 14 bases not matched to a gene; V was cut back by 1 base and J by 2 bases. Germline lookup yields CDR1 SGHRS and CDR2 YFSETQ. The DNA of the CDR3 is TGCGCCAGCAGCTTGACGCCTAGGCGGGAGGGCCGGTCCACAGATACGCAGTATTTT. Its translation is CASSLTPRREGRSTDTQYF. The entire variable domain, with the rest obtained from reference TRBV5-1 and TRBJ2-3, is as follows: KAGVTQTPRYLIKTRGQQVTLSCSPISGHRSVSWYQQTPGQGLQFLFEYFSETQRNKGNFPGRFSGRQFSNSRSEMNVSTLELGDSALYLCASSLTPRREGRSTDTQYFGPGTRLTVL.

The chain uses TRBV28 and TRBJ2-7; 9 bases match TRBD1. V gave up 4 bases and J gave up 5 bases; unmatched junction bases: 6. This CDR3 region has 14 residues. Germline V lookup: CDR1 MDHEN, CDR2 SYDVKM. The chain's CDR3 is CASSSTGGWDEQYF. In nucleotides, the CDR3 is TGTGCCAGCAGTTCGACAGGGGGGTGGGACGAGCAGTACTTC.

The J gene is TRBJ2-1, the V gene TRBV27; 7 bases align to TRBD1. The trim removed 2 bases at V and 10 bases at J, leaving 11 bases unmatched. Per the germline V gene, CDR1 is MNHEY and CDR2 is SMNVEV (reference sequence). This CDR3 is built from 15 residues. The CDR3 reads CASSLGTGDRQEQFF. CDR3 in DNA: TGTGCCAGCAGTTTAGGAACAGGGGATCGTCAGGAGCAGTTCTTC.

V and J are TRBV10-3 and TRBJ2-7, with D perhaps matching TRBD1 (5 bases). CDR3 size: 13 residues. V was shortened by 2 bases and J by 9 bases, with 14 bases between the two germline ends. CDR1 ENHRY and CDR2 SYGVKD come from the germline V gene. DNA of the CDR3: TGTGCCATCAGTGAGGGGGCAGGGTCCGGGCAGTACTTC. Amino acids: CAISEGAGSGQYF.

The chain links TRBV20-1 to TRBJ2-5; D is unclear. V was pared by 5 bases and J by 7 bases, with 5 bases between. There are 9 residues in the CDR3. Germline CDR1 DFQATT, CDR2 SNEGSKA (reference sequence). CDR3 bases: TGCAGTGCTCCTCCGACCCAGTACTTC. Translated, it gives CSAPPTQYF.

The chain recombines TRBV7-3 with TRBJ1-1; 8 positions agree with TRBD1. The germline gives CDR1 SGHTA, CDR2 FQGTGA. The ends lost 5 bases at V and 0 bases at J; junction bases unmatched: 2. The CDR3 length is 14 residues. As DNA, the CDR3 is TGTGCCAGCAGCCAGGGGGCCATGAACACTGAAGCTTTCTTT. This encodes CASSQGAMNTEAFF.

This clone was detected only once. The chain couples TRBV11-2 to TRBJ1-1, with 8 bases that match TRBD1. Germline V gene lookup returns CDR1 SGHAT and CDR2 FQNNGV. This CDR3 is built from 14 residues. V shed 3 bases and J 5 bases; nucleotides not matched to a gene: 5. The CDR3 DNA sequence: TGTGCCAGCAGCTTGTCGACAGGGGTAACTGAAGCTTTCTTT. This encodes CASSLSTGVTEAFF.

The rearrangement links TRBV7-2 to TRBJ1-1; D is uncertain. Germline values: CDR1 SGHTA, CDR2 FQGNSA. The CDR3 is 15 amino acids. Deletions cut 6 bases from V and 5 bases from J, with 19 bases between. As DNA, the CDR3 is TGTGCCAGCAGACCCGATGTAGGGAGGAAGACTGAAGCTTTCTTT. This codes for CASRPDVGRKTEAFF.

The rearrangement links TRBV6-6 to TRBJ1-4, with D perhaps matching TRBD1 (6 bases). The V end was cut by 0 bases, the J end by 8 bases, with 13 bases between. The germline CDR1 and CDR2 sequences are MNHNY and SVGAGI (reference sequence). The CDR3 spans 15 residues. Here the CDR3 DNA reads TGTGCCAGCAGTTACTCTGGCCCTCAGGGGGAAAAACTGTTTTTT. It encodes CASSYSGPQGEKLFF.

The chain is built from TRBV6-1 and TRBJ1-4; D is possibly TRBD1 (6 bases). Trimming cost V 5 bases and J 3 bases, with 7 bases left between them. Germline CDR1 MNHNS, CDR2 SASEGT. The CDR3 consists of 13 residues. This CDR3 is CASSRQANEKLFF. DNA for the CDR3: TGTGCCAGCAGTCGACAGGCTAATGAAAAACTGTTTTTT.

This sequence joins TRBV7-5 and TRBJ2-5; the DNA was not used to check the table's D call, TRBD2. TRBV7-5 is marked as a pseudogene. The CDR3 consists of 18 residues. The CDR3 region has the DNA TGTGCCAGAAGCTTAGGTGGTAGGGTCCGGCGGGAGGAAGAGACCCAGTACTTC. The encoded protein is CARSLGGRVRREEETQYF.